This T cell receptor beta chain was identified during a study of identical twins. Points from the study as a whole: Within beta out-of-frame sequences, the excess sharing observed between twins was weaker.

Using its own MiXCR run on the 5' RACE reads, TCRdb lists one record per CDR3 protein. The table shows roughly 190,000 distinct CDR3 sequences, with 15% occurring only once. Worth noting for this clonotype: Its specificity is not known.

Germline CDR1 and CDR2: SEHNR and FQNEAQ (reference sequence). The trim removed 2 bases at V and 5 bases at J, leaving 6 bases unmatched. This CDR3 region has 16 residues. The sample was also linked to a second study, of T cells expressing NK-cell markers. This second study notes: All TCR beta repertoires analysed originated from sorted CD3+CD56+NKG2C+, CD3+CD56+NKG2C- and CD3+CD56-NKG2C+ T cells. These clonotypes additionally ranked first within the CD3+CD56-NKG2C+ fraction of a few donors.

The chain employs TRBV7-9 and TRBJ2-1; 10 bases map to TRBD2. The clonotype originates from a woman younger than 35 in good health. Sequenced sample: CD8+ T cells sorted from blood. CDR3 coding DNA: TGTGCCAGCAGCTTAAACCTAGCGGGAGTAGACAATGAGCAGTTCTTC. Amino acids: CASSLNLAGVDNEQFF.